Presented here are 10 T cell receptor beta chains from one specimen sequenced in a study of cytomegalovirus exposure and HLA in healthy donors. The PCR contained 60 Vbeta and 13 Jbeta primers. Sequencing was performed with immunoSEQ multiplex PCR; in TCRdb, only in-frame clones are kept and a portion is missing. Here the sample table reports about 64,000 clones. Sequenced input: PBMCs. Every receptor here comes from a young woman in good health and CMV-seronegative.

In the case of this clone: This CDR3 is missing its conserved last phenylalanine or tryptophan, likely due to a read error. No DNA is shown, since the ends of the CDR3 on it are uncertain; the CDR3 is the one TCRdb lists. The CDR3 spells CASSQDFYI. The V gene is TRBV14, the J gene TRBJ1-1. Germline loops: CDR1 SGHDN, CDR2 FVKESK. The CDR3 numbers 9 amino acids, ends counted.

V usage is TRBV13 and J usage is TRBJ2-7, with a weak D call TRBD2 (6 bases). In germline, CDR1 is PRHDT, CDR2 FYEKMQ (reference sequence). This CDR3 spans 14 amino acids. V shed 0 bases and J shed 6 bases, with 12 bases lying between them. The CDR3 here is CASSLGLAGAEQYF. As DNA, the CDR3 is TGTGCCAGCAGCTTAGGACTAGCTGGCGCCGAGCAGTACTTC. Full variable domain (rest looked up from reference TRBV13 and TRBJ2-7): AAGVIQSPRHLIKEKRETATLKCYPIPRHDTVYWYQQGPGQDPQFLISFYEKMQSDKGSIPDRFSAQQFSDYHSELNMSSLELGDSALYFCASSLGLAGAEQYFGPGTRLTVT.

The rearrangement joins TRBV30 to TRBJ1-2, with TRBD1 matching 8 bases. In germline, CDR1 is GTSNPN, CDR2 SVGIG (reference sequence). The CDR3 contains 12 residues. Germline trimming cut 4 bases from V and 8 bases from J; bases unmatched to any gene: 6. The CDR3 DNA reads as TGTGCCTGGACAGGGGGCGCAGGAGGCTACACCTTC. Its translation is CAWTGGAGGYTF.

This chain uses TRBV29-1 with TRBJ2-1, with 9 bases fitting TRBD2. The CDR3 loop spans 14 amino acids. The ends lost 1 base at V and 5 bases at J; junction bases unmatched: 3. Germline V gene lookup returns CDR1 SQVTM and CDR2 ANQGSEA. CDR3 sequence reads: CSVEGRLADNEQFF. CDR3 bases: TGCAGCGTTGAAGGCCGACTAGCGGACAATGAGCAGTTCTTC.

To note about this clone: The same CDR3 is also encoded by other DNA sequences in this sample. The chain has TRBV20-1 and TRBJ2-1; 7 nucleotides match TRBD2. Germline CDR1 is DFQATT and CDR2 is SNEGSKA (reference sequence). CDR3 length: 11 residues. CDR3 residues: CSVLADNEQFF. The DNA for the CDR3 is TGCAGCGTTCTAGCGGACAATGAGCAGTTCTTC.

The chain joins TRBV11-3 to TRBJ2-1, with unresolved D. CDR1 and CDR2 (germline): SGHNT, YENEEA. Trimming left V 5 bases short and J 7 bases short, with 15 bases between. CDR3 length equals 14 residues. The CDR3: CASSPYRSVNEQFF. The CDR3 nucleotides read TGTGCCAGCAGCCCTTATAGGAGCGTGAATGAGCAGTTCTTC.

The V call is TRBV25-1, the J call TRBJ2-2; D perhaps matches TRBD1 (5 bases). The CDR3 spans 17 residues. CDR1 and CDR2 from the germline V gene are MGHDK and SYGVNS. Trimming removed 1 base at V and 1 base at J, with 13 bases between. For the CDR3, the DNA is TGTGCCAGCAGTGAATTCTACGTCGGACAGAACACCGGGGAGCTGTTTTTT. This sequence encodes CASSEFYVGQNTGELFF.

Regarding this clone: The sample holds other DNA sequences that translate to the same CDR3. This sequence joins TRBV30 and TRBJ2-4, with D tentatively TRBD1 (5 bases). Germline CDR1 is GTSNPN and CDR2 is SVGIG (reference sequence). The CDR3 is 13 residues long. Trimming pared 2 bases from V and 4 bases from J, leaving 9 bases between. DNA for the CDR3: TGTGCCTGGAGTCCAGACAGTAAAAACATTCAGTACTTC. Translated, it gives CAWSPDSKNIQYF.

The chain couples TRBV6-1 to TRBJ2-4; TRBD2 aligns across 8 bases. This CDR3 has 14 residues. The V gene's germline CDR1 is MNHNS and CDR2 SASEGT. The V and J ends lost 3 bases and 15 bases, in that order; junction bases with no gene match: 13. In DNA, the CDR3 is TGTGCCAGCAGTGACCCCGGGACTAGAGATTGGGGGTACTTC. Amino acids: CASSDPGTRDWGYF.

V and J are TRBV10-1 and TRBJ2-7, with 7 positions matching TRBD1. CDR3 length: 15 residues. V shed 3 bases and J 1 base; nucleotides not matched to a gene: 6. CDR1 and CDR2 from the germline V gene are WNHNN and SYGVQD (reference sequence). This CDR3 reads CASSEGAGGSYEQYF. The CDR3, as DNA: TGCGCCAGCAGTGAAGGGGCAGGGGGTTCCTACGAGCAGTACTTC.